The 20 T cell receptor beta chains below all came from one sample that was sequenced in a study of blood T cell repertoires in COVID-19 (dated by TCRdb to between 2020 and 2021). The method was the immunoSEQ multiplex PCR assay. Sourced from immuneACCESS, this table was stored by TCRdb with only in-frame sequences that have V and J called. A share of the clones is absent; for the studies checked, an unresolved V gene accounts for under half, and the remainder has no known explanation. This sample has some 190,000 clones in its table, and roughly 89% of those were observed once. Clones ranked in the top ten supply roughly 3.1% of the sample. The sequencing sample was made of PBMCs or T cells enriched from blood (not recorded which). The origin of the receptors is a woman in her 30s who had been exposed to COVID-19.

CDR3 region: CATSPGTGDTGELFF. The CDR3 DNA follows: TGTGCCACCAGTCCCGGGACAGGGGACACCGGGGAGCTGTTTTTT. The chain uses TRBV24-1 and TRBJ2-2, with 10 bases aligning to TRBD1. The CDR3 contains 15 residues. Looked up from germline, CDR1 is KGHDR and CDR2 is SFDVKD. Trimming at V came to 6 bases and at J to 3 bases, leaving 3 bases not matched to a gene.

The genes are TRBV4-1 and TRBJ2-2; a weak D match, TRBD1 (5 bases). V gave up 0 bases and J gave up 2 bases, with 10 bases separating them. Germline V lookup: CDR1 MGHRA, CDR2 YSYEKL. This CDR3 has 16 amino acids. The DNA for the CDR3 is TGCGCCAGCAGCCAAGATCAGGGTCCCAACACCGGGGAGCTGTTTTTT. Translating gives CASSQDQGPNTGELFF.

A few counts support this clone. The chain employs TRBV5-1 and TRBJ2-7; 8 bases map to TRBD1. Germline loops: CDR1 SGHRS, CDR2 YFSETQ. The CDR3 contains 15 residues. V lost 4 bases to trimming and J lost 5 bases; unmatched junction nucleotides: 11. Written as DNA, the CDR3 is TGCGCCAGCAGCAATCCAGGGGGCCGGAGGAACGAGCAGTACTTC. It encodes CASSNPGGRRNEQYF.

The genes are TRBV19 and TRBJ1-2; D ambiguous. The CDR3 consists of 14 residues. Trimming took 5 bases from V and 0 from J, leaving 10 bases between them. Germline values: CDR1 LNHDA, CDR2 SQIVND (reference sequence). Written as DNA, the CDR3 is TGTGCCAGTAGTCTTTGGCAGGCTAACTATGGCTACACCTTC. Amino acid sequence: CASSLWQANYGYTF.

CDR3 DNA: TGTGCCAGCAGCTTTAATAATTCACCCCTCCACTTT. Amino acids: CASSFNNSPLHF. The gene calls are TRBV11-2 and TRBJ1-6, with no clear D. The CDR3 has 12 amino acids. The V end lost 3 bases, the J end lost 5 bases, and 2 bases lay between the germline ends. Germline V gene data show CDR1 as SGHAT and CDR2 as FQNNGV. The whole variable domain, remainder taken from reference TRBV11-2 and TRBJ1-6, is EAGVAQSPRYKIIEKRQSVAFWCNPISGHATLYWYQQILGQGPKLLIQFQNNGVVDDSQLPKDRFSAERLKGVDSTLKIQPAKLEDSAVYLCASSFNNSPLHFGNGTRLTVT.

The V and J genes are TRBV4-1 and TRBJ1-3; 7 positions agree with TRBD1. V shed 4 bases and J 11 bases; nucleotides not matched to a gene: 8. The CDR3 spans 13 residues. Germline-derived CDR1 and CDR2 are MGHRA and YSYEKL. CDR3 sequence: CASSLGQRGPIYF. The CDR3 nucleotides are TGCGCCAGCAGCCTGGGACAGCGCGGGCCCATATATTTT.

This chain connects TRBV2 to TRBJ2-5, with D maybe TRBD2 (6 bases). Germline lookup yields CDR1 SNHLY and CDR2 FYNNEI. The CDR3 loop spans 13 amino acids. V was trimmed by 7 bases and J by 0 bases, leaving 9 bases between them. CDR3 sequence: CASIRDYQETQYF. CDR3 DNA sequence: TGTGCCAGCATCCGGGACTACCAAGAGACCCAGTACTTC.

This rearrangement joins TRBV2 to TRBJ1-2; 7 bases are a match to TRBD1. The CDR3 loop spans 18 amino acids. The V gene's germline CDR1 is SNHLY and CDR2 FYNNEI. Trimming removed 4 bases from V and 4 bases from J; junction bases left unmatched: 18. Written as DNA, the CDR3 is TGTGCCAGCAGTGGCGGGGCGTCAGGGGGTCCGCTAGGCTATGGCTACACCTTC. Translation: CASSGGASGGPLGYGYTF. The full variable domain, in which reference TRBV2 and TRBJ1-2 provide the parts outside the CDR3, is EPEVTQTPSHQVTQMGQEVILRCVPISNHLYFYWYRQILGQKVEFLVSFYNNEISEKSEIFDDQFSVERPDGSNFTLKIRSTKLEDSAMYFCASSGGASGGPLGYGYTFGSGTRLTVV.

The chain has TRBV12-3 or TRBV12-4 and TRBJ1-1, with D unresolved. Trimming stripped 8 bases from V and 6 bases from J, with 10 bases between. This CDR3 is 11 amino acids long. The CDR3: CASGDMSEAFF. Here the CDR3 DNA reads TGTGCCAGCGGTGACATGTCTGAAGCTTTCTTT.

This chain connects TRBV5-6 to TRBJ2-7; TRBD2 is a possible D gene (6 bases). V was trimmed by 0 bases and J by 2 bases, leaving 9 bases between them. This CDR3 spans 14 amino acids. In germline, CDR1 is SGHDT, CDR2 YYEEEE. The CDR3 is CASSLVGGTYEQYF. In DNA, the CDR3 is TGTGCCAGCAGCTTGGTCGGGGGAACCTACGAGCAGTACTTC.

The CDR3 sequence is CASSESRTFNQPQHF. The DNA of the CDR3 is TGTGCCAGCAGTGAATCTAGGACATTCAATCAGCCCCAGCATTTT. The V call is TRBV25-1, the J call TRBJ1-5, with D perhaps matching TRBD1 (5 bases). With 1 base removed from V and 3 bases from J, the gap between germline ends came to 10 bases. Germline V lookup: CDR1 MGHDK, CDR2 SYGVNS. The CDR3 totals 15 residues.

The CDR3 DNA is TGCGCCAGCAGCCCCGGTTCCCGGACAGGGGCTACTAATGAGCAGTTCTTC. Translation gives CASSPGSRTGATNEQFF. This chain joins TRBV5-1 and TRBJ2-1; 9 bases are shared with TRBD1. The J segment lost 7 bases and the V segment lost 4 bases, leaving 15 bases of the junction unmatched. The germline CDR1 and CDR2 sequences are SGHRS and YFSETQ. The CDR3 has 17 residues.

This chain joins TRBV9 and TRBJ2-1; 8 bases map to TRBD2. V trimming: 2 bases; J trimming: 8 bases; junction bases outside the gene matches: 6. The CDR3 has 14 residues. CDR1 is SGDLS, CDR2 YYNGEE, per germline. The CDR3 here is CASSVGGGFDEQFF. CDR3 nucleotides: TGTGCCAGCAGCGTTGGCGGGGGGTTTGATGAGCAGTTCTTC. The variable domain in full, with the rest retrieved from reference TRBV9 and TRBJ2-1, is DSGVTQTPKHLITATGQRVTLRCSPRSGDLSVYWYQQSLDQGLQFLIQYYNGEERAKGNILERFSAQQFPDLHSELNLSSLELGDSALYFCASSVGGGFDEQFFGPGTRLTVL.

V gene TRBV18 combines with J gene TRBJ1-1; no clear D gene. CDR3 length equals 14 residues. V lost 2 bases and J 6 bases, leaving 13 bases between the germline ends. Germline CDR1 reads KGHSH; CDR2 reads LQKENI. This CDR3 reads CASSPKEVVAEAFF. The DNA for the CDR3 is TGTGCCAGCTCACCAAAAGAGGTGGTGGCTGAAGCTTTCTTT.

The gene calls are TRBV5-1 and TRBJ1-1; D gene uncertain. The V and J ends lost 0 bases and 6 bases respectively, with 9 bases between them. Looked up from germline, CDR1 is SGHRS and CDR2 is YFSETQ. This CDR3 comprises 13 residues. Written as DNA, the CDR3 is TGCGCCAGCAGCTTGGGTGGGCCATCTGAAGCTTTCTTT. Its translation: CASSLGGPSEAFF.

V is TRBV5-4 and J is TRBJ2-1; the D gene is possibly TRBD2 (5 bases). The CDR3 is 13 residues long. V was pared by 2 bases and J by 5 bases, with 8 bases between. CDR1 and CDR2 from the germline V gene are SGHNT and YYREEE (reference sequence). CDR3 coding DNA: TGTGCCAGCAGCTTCCCGGAGGACAATGAGCAGTTCTTC. Amino acids: CASSFPEDNEQFF.

V is TRBV12-3 or TRBV12-4 and J is TRBJ2-1; D gene ambiguous. The CDR3 runs 11 residues. Trimming cost V 5 bases and J 11 bases, with 10 bases left between them. The CDR3 sequence: CASSEIQQQFF. The CDR3 DNA sequence: TGTGCCAGCAGTGAGATACAGCAGCAGTTCTTC.

This clone was seen a handful of times. The rearrangement joins TRBV7-8 to TRBJ1-5, with D maybe TRBD1 (6 bases). In germline, CDR1 is SGHVS, CDR2 FQNEAQ. V dropped 5 bases and J dropped 1 base, with 12 bases sitting between them. This CDR3 has 15 residues. The CDR3 bases are TGTGCCAGCAGCGAGCAGAGGGGGAGCAATCAGCCCCAGCATTTT. Translating it yields CASSEQRGSNQPQHF.

The chain employs TRBV27 and TRBJ2-5; TRBD2 might be the D (6 bases). Germline CDR1 is MNHEY and CDR2 is SMNVEV (reference sequence). V gave up 8 bases and J gave up 7 bases, with 17 bases separating them. The length of the CDR3 is 13 residues. CDR3: CASQQRALATQYF. The CDR3 coding sequence is TGTGCCAGCCAACAGAGGGCACTAGCGACCCAGTACTTC.

The V gene is TRBV15, the J gene TRBJ1-1; 7 nucleotides align to TRBD1. Trimming removed 5 bases from V and 0 bases from J; junction bases left unmatched: 9. CDR3 length equals 16 residues. The germline gives CDR1 LNHNV, CDR2 YYDKDF (reference sequence). CDR3 nucleotide sequence: TGTGCCACCAGCGGATCTCCCGGGACAGTGAACACTGAAGCTTTCTTT. Amino acids: CATSGSPGTVNTEAFF.